This TCR beta chain was sequenced for a study of blood T cell repertoires in COVID-19. Clones were read by immunoSEQ multiplex PCR, and TCRdb kept only the in-frame ones, dropping some. This sample carries around 250,000 clones, 80% to 90% of them seen once, and the ten largest clones take around 15%. The germline V and J ends were trimmed by 4 bases and 5 bases, with 14 bases remaining between them. The CDR3 has 14 amino acids. CDR1 DFQATT and CDR2 SNEGSKA come from the germline V gene (reference sequence). Everyone who took part was roughly 18 to 89 years old, and they came from some 23 US areas. The chain has TRBV20-1 and TRBJ1-4, with unresolved D. The TCR was taken from a young man who had recovered from COVID-19. Sequencing used PBMCs or T cells enriched from blood (not recorded which). CDR3 protein: CSATERTGNEKLFF. The CDR3 bases are TGCAGTGCTACTGAAAGAACGGGGAATGAAAAACTGTTTTTT.